One sample yielded the 29 T cell receptor beta chains listed below, sequenced in a study of shared clonotypes between healthy human individuals. Produced via immunoSEQ multiplex PCR; TCRdb's table is partial and in-frame only. The sample consists of hundreds of thousands of clones, approximately 73% of them appearing once. What was sequenced was memory CD4+ T cells sorted from blood. Subset reported: CD45RA-negative fraction. The receptors here all came from a woman aged 25 to 45 in good health.

The chain recombines TRBV5-4 with TRBJ2-4; D gene uncertain. V gave up 1 base and J gave up 1 base, with 15 bases separating them. The germline V gene has CDR1 SGHNT and CDR2 YYREEE (reference sequence). This CDR3 has 17 amino acids. DNA for the CDR3: TGTGCCAGCAGCTTGTCATGGTCTGGGGTTGCCAAAAACATTCAGTACTTC. As protein: CASSLSWSGVAKNIQYF. The whole variable domain, remainder taken from reference TRBV5-4 and TRBJ2-4, is ETGVTQSPTHLIKTRGQQVTLRCSSQSGHNTVSWYQQALGQGPQFIFQYYREEENGRGNFPPRFSGLQFPNYSSELNVNALELDDSALYLCASSLSWSGVAKNIQYFGAGTRLSVL.

This clone appeared a few times. The rearrangement links TRBV10-2 to TRBJ2-5; possible D gene TRBD2, 6 bases. V was shortened by 6 bases and J by 2 bases, with 13 bases between the two germline ends. Germline CDR1 and CDR2: WSHSY and SAAADI. The CDR3 spans 14 residues. The CDR3 DNA reads TGCGCCAGCAGGTGGGCGGGAAGTCAAGAGACCCAGTACTTC. The encoded protein is CASRWAGSQETQYF.

On this clone: At one end the junction does not follow the germline gene, possibly because of a read error. J is TRBJ2-7 and V is TRBV28; D is undetermined. From germline, CDR1 is MDHEN and CDR2 SYDVKM. The CDR3 consists of 12 residues. CDR3 DNA sequence: TGTGCCAGCAGTCCTCTCGGCTACGAGCAGTCCTTC. Amino acids: CASSPLGYEQSF.

The gene calls are TRBV30 and TRBJ1-2; 7 bases are a match to TRBD1. With V trimmed by 4 bases and J by 0 bases, 5 bases remained unmatched. Germline CDR1 and CDR2: GTSNPN and SVGIG (reference sequence). The CDR3 has 14 amino acids. In DNA, the CDR3 is TGTGCCTGGACTCGGGACAGCCCTAACTATGGCTACACCTTC. This codes for CAWTRDSPNYGYTF.

The chain combines TRBV5-4 with TRBJ1-3, with D unclear. Germline V lookup: CDR1 SGHNT, CDR2 YYREEE (reference sequence). V lost 4 bases to trimming and J lost 0 bases, with 14 bases between them. The CDR3 has 16 residues. CDR3 nucleotides: TGTGCCAGCAGCCAATCCTCAGGCTCCTCTGGAAACACCATATATTTT. This gives the protein CASSQSSGSSGNTIYF.

The chain employs TRBV7-2 and TRBJ2-3; the D gene is possibly TRBD1 (6 bases). The CDR3 contains 18 residues. Trimming stripped 5 bases from V and 0 bases from J, with 21 bases between. Per germline, CDR1 SGHTA and CDR2 FQGNSA. CDR3 region: CASSPRDILFLSTDTQYF. CDR3 sequence (DNA): TGTGCCAGCAGCCCAAGGGACATCCTGTTTTTAAGCACAGATACGCAGTATTTT.

This clone was counted only a few times. The chain links TRBV7-2 to TRBJ1-2; D gene ambiguous. Germline V lookup: CDR1 SGHTA, CDR2 FQGNSA. The CDR3 has 15 amino acids. V lost 0 bases, J lost 4 bases, and 12 bases lay in between. The CDR3 sequence: CASSLAVGSGYGYTF. Here the CDR3 DNA reads TGTGCCAGCAGCTTAGCTGTGGGCTCGGGCTATGGCTACACCTTC.

The genes are TRBV19 and TRBJ1-6; D is perhaps TRBD1 (5 bases). Trimming removed 6 bases from V and 8 bases from J, with 11 bases in between. The CDR3 length is 13 residues. The V gene's germline CDR1 is LNHDA and CDR2 SQIVND (reference sequence). The CDR3 spells CASSGQGDSPLHF. In nucleotides, the CDR3 is TGTGCCAGTAGCGGGCAGGGCGATTCACCCCTCCACTTT.

The chain employs TRBV9 and TRBJ2-1; no clear D. The germline CDR1 and CDR2 sequences are SGDLS and YYNGEE. The CDR3 is 16 residues long. Trimming removed 2 bases from V and 2 bases from J, with 14 bases in between. This CDR3 is CASSVLLHRAYNEQFF. The CDR3 DNA reads TGTGCCAGCAGCGTTCTTTTGCACAGAGCCTACAATGAGCAGTTCTTC.

The gene calls are TRBV11-2 and TRBJ2-2; D remains ambiguous. Per germline, CDR1 SGHAT and CDR2 FQNNGV. The V gene lost 5 bases and the J gene lost 6 bases, with 10 bases spanning the gap. This CDR3 has 13 residues. The CDR3 nucleotides read TGTGCCAGCAGCCCCGGGTACGCCGGGGAGCTGTTTTTT. This gives the protein CASSPGYAGELFF.

The genes are TRBV5-6 and TRBJ2-7, with D maybe TRBD1 (5 bases). Germline values: CDR1 SGHDT, CDR2 YYEEEE. There are 15 residues in the CDR3. Between the trimmed V and J ends, which lost 4 bases and 0 bases, there was a span of 14 bases. CDR3 loop: CASSPIQGSSYEQYF. CDR3 coding DNA: TGTGCCAGCAGCCCTATCCAGGGAAGCTCCTACGAGCAGTACTTC.

This rearrangement joins TRBV19 to TRBJ2-7, with TRBD1 matching over 9 bases. Germline lookup yields CDR1 LNHDA and CDR2 SQIVND (reference sequence). Trimming cost V 5 bases and J 3 bases; bases outside gene matches: 11. The CDR3 length is 16 residues. The CDR3, as DNA: TGTGCCAGTAGTCCCGAGGGACAGGGAGCTGACTACGAGCAGTACTTC. Translation gives CASSPEGQGADYEQYF.

The gene calls are TRBV28 and TRBJ2-3; D is uncertain. Deletions cut 2 bases from V and 4 bases from J, with 13 bases between. CDR3 length: 15 amino acids. Germline V lookup: CDR1 MDHEN, CDR2 SYDVKM. The DNA for the CDR3 is TGTGCCAGCAGTTTAGGAGACGCCAACTCAGATACGCAGTATTTT. Residues: CASSLGDANSDTQYF.

The genes are TRBV7-2 and TRBJ2-1; unclear D gene. The CDR3 consists of 16 residues. V dropped 5 bases and J dropped 3 bases, with 17 bases sitting between them. Germline V gene sequence: CDR1 SGHTA, CDR2 FQGNSA. CDR3 region: CASSQYGPTIYNEQFF. The CDR3 DNA reads TGTGCCAGCAGCCAGTACGGACCGACAATCTACAATGAGCAGTTCTTC.

This chain connects TRBV29-1 to TRBJ2-1; 8 bases match TRBD1. This CDR3 is 13 amino acids long. Per the germline V gene, CDR1 is SQVTM and CDR2 is ANQGSEA. After removal of 1 base from V and 9 bases from J, the junction contained 5 bases not matched to a gene. The CDR3 here is CSVEAQGGGEQFF. CDR3 bases: TGCAGCGTTGAAGCACAGGGGGGTGGTGAGCAGTTCTTC.

V gene TRBV28 combines with J gene TRBJ2-7; no definite D call. CDR3 length equals 15 residues. With 5 bases removed from V and 5 bases from J, the gap between germline ends came to 19 bases. In germline, CDR1 is MDHEN, CDR2 SYDVKM. The CDR3 here is CASSGSDLRAHEQYF. In DNA, the CDR3 is TGTGCCAGCAGTGGATCGGACCTTAGGGCACACGAGCAGTACTTC.

The V call is TRBV7-2, the J call TRBJ2-7; D is possibly TRBD2 (5 bases). CDR3 length: 15 residues. Germline V gives CDR1 SGHTA, CDR2 FQGNSA. V was trimmed by 4 bases and J by 7 bases, leaving 20 bases between them. The CDR3 reads CASSSDISVGREQYF. CDR3 nucleotides: TGTGCCAGCAGCTCAGATATTAGCGTGGGAAGGGAGCAGTACTTC.

This clone has ten or more counts. This chain links TRBV7-9 with TRBJ2-3, with a weak D call TRBD2 (5 bases). Trimming removed 5 bases at V and 1 base at J, with 7 bases between. The CDR3 is 13 amino acids. The germline V gene encodes CDR1 SEHNR and CDR2 FQNEAQ (reference sequence). The CDR3 loop reads CASSRSGTDTQYF. The CDR3 coding sequence is TGTGCCAGCAGCCGTAGCGGCACAGATACGCAGTATTTT.

The rearrangement uses TRBV2 and TRBJ1-1, with D hard to call. The length of the CDR3 is 11 residues. The germline V gene has CDR1 SNHLY and CDR2 FYNNEI. Trimming stripped 6 bases from V and 11 bases from J, with 13 bases between. CDR3 nucleotide sequence: TGTGCCAGCAGATATCAGTCGTCCGCTTTCTTT. Protein sequence: CASRYQSSAFF.

About this clone itself: Other DNA sequences within the sample encode an identical CDR3. This chain joins TRBV5-4 and TRBJ1-5; no clear D gene. CDR1 and CDR2 from the germline V gene are SGHNT and YYREEE (reference sequence). The CDR3 sequence is 14 residues long. Trimming stripped 0 bases from V and 3 bases from J, with 7 bases between. The CDR3 bases are TGTGCCAGCAGCTTGGGGGGAAACAATCAGCCCCAGCATTTT. Translated, it gives CASSLGGNNQPQHF.

The table lists this clone with a count of one. The rearrangement links TRBV6-4 to TRBJ2-2, with TRBD2 matching over 9 bases. The CDR3 sequence is 16 residues long. V lost 3 bases and J lost 2; bases outside the gene matches: 4. Germline CDR1 MRHNA, CDR2 SNTAGT. Here the CDR3 reads CASSDSGTSNTGELFF. The CDR3 coding sequence is TGTGCCAGCAGTGATTCGGGGACTAGCAACACCGGGGAGCTGTTTTTT.

The genes are TRBV5-1 and TRBJ2-1, with 9 bases identical to TRBD2. The CDR3 has 14 amino acids. Germline values: CDR1 SGHRS, CDR2 YFSETQ. Unmatched junction bases numbered 5, after V lost 4 bases and J lost 6 bases. This CDR3 reads CASSISGSINEQFF. The DNA for the CDR3 is TGCGCCAGCAGCATTAGCGGGAGTATCAATGAGCAGTTCTTC.

This chain connects TRBV5-1 to TRBJ1-1; a weak D match, TRBD1 (5 bases). The CDR3 contains 16 residues. Per germline, CDR1 SGHRS and CDR2 YFSETQ. Trimming removed 0 bases from V and 0 bases from J, with 12 bases in between. The CDR3 DNA follows: TGCGCCAGCAGCTTGGGGGCAGGGACCTTGAACACTGAAGCTTTCTTT. Its translation is CASSLGAGTLNTEAFF. The full variable domain, completed using reference TRBV5-1 and TRBJ1-1, is KAGVTQTPRYLIKTRGQQVTLSCSPISGHRSVSWYQQTPGQGLQFLFEYFSETQRNKGNFPGRFSGRQFSNSRSEMNVSTLELGDSALYLCASSLGAGTLNTEAFFGQGTRLTVV.

This clone was counted a few times. The chain links TRBV25-1 to TRBJ1-2, with D unclear. Between the trimmed V and J ends, which lost 3 bases and 3 bases, there was a span of 8 bases. The CDR3 runs to 13 residues. Germline CDR1 is MGHDK and CDR2 is SYGVNS. The CDR3 loop is CASSEGQDYGYTF. CDR3 coding DNA: TGTGCCAGCAGTGAGGGTCAGGACTATGGCTACACCTTC.

The J gene is TRBJ1-1, the V gene TRBV19; D is unresolved. The germline gives CDR1 LNHDA, CDR2 SQIVND (reference sequence). The length of the CDR3 is 12 residues. Trimming stripped 6 bases from V and 5 bases from J, with 10 bases between. CDR3 nucleotides: TGTGCCAGTAGCAGCTACGGGACTGAAGCTTTCTTT. Its protein product is CASSSYGTEAFF.

The chain employs TRBV28 and TRBJ1-5, with D unclear. Per the germline V gene, CDR1 is MDHEN and CDR2 is SYDVKM. V gave up 3 bases and J gave up 3 bases, with 6 bases separating them. The CDR3 sequence is 13 residues long. The CDR3 loop reads CASSFTPNQPQHF. In nucleotides, the CDR3 is TGTGCCAGCAGTTTTACCCCCAATCAGCCCCAGCATTTT.

The chain carries TRBV28 and TRBJ2-7; D not resolved. Looked up from germline, CDR1 is MDHEN and CDR2 is SYDVKM. Trimming cost V 3 bases and J 1 base, with 4 bases left between them. The CDR3 length is 12 residues. This chain's CDR3 is CASSFRSYEQYF. The CDR3 DNA is TGTGCCAGCAGTTTCCGGTCCTACGAGCAGTACTTC.

The J gene is TRBJ1-1, the V gene TRBV4-1; tentative D call: TRBD1 (5 bases). V was clipped by 0 bases and J by 3 bases, with 14 bases between them. Germline lookup yields CDR1 MGHRA and CDR2 YSYEKL. This CDR3 spans 16 amino acids. The CDR3 DNA follows: TGCGCCAGCAGCCAAGATCTAGGGGCCTGGGACACTGAAGCTTTCTTT. Protein sequence: CASSQDLGAWDTEAFF.

The genes are TRBV7-9 and TRBJ2-3, with D unclear. Germline V gene sequence: CDR1 SEHNR, CDR2 FQNEAQ (reference sequence). Trimming cost V 8 bases and J 4 bases, with 13 bases left between them. The CDR3 runs to 13 residues. CDR3 DNA sequence: TGTGCCAGCGAAAGGATAGGAGCAGATACGCAGTATTTT. It codes for CASERIGADTQYF.